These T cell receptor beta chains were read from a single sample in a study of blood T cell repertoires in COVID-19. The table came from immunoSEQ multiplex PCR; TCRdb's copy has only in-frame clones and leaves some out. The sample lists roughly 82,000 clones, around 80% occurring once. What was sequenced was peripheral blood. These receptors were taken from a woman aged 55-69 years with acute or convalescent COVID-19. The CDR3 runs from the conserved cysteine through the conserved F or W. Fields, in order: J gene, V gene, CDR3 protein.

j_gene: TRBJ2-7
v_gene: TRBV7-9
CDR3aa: CASSFGNSYEQYF

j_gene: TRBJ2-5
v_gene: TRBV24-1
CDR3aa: CATSDFSVSETQYF

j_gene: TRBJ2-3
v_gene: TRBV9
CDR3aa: CASSAGQGEGTDTQYF

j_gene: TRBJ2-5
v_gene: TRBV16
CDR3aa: CASSQLGGVRQETQYF

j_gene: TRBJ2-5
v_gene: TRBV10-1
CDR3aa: CASRKYNTGGQGAQETQYF

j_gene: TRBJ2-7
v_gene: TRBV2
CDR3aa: CASLDRPSSYEQYF

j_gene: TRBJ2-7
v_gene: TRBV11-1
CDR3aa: CASSLAWGGYEQYF

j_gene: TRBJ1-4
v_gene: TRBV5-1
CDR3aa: CASSKNAGQQEGKLFF

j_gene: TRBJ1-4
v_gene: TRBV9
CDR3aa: CASSLGPGQRNEKLFF

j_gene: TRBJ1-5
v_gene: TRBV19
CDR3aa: CASSIVNGDQPQHF

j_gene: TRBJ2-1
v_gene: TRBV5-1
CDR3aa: CASSIQGSSYNEQFF

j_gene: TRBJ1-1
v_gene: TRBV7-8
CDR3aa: CASSSESQGGSAFF

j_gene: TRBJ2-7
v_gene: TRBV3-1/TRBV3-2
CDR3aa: CASSQGTAGGSYEQYF

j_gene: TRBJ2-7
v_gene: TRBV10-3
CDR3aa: CAISNSASGGSYEQYF

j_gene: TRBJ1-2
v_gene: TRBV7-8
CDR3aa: CASRPGAGDYGYTF

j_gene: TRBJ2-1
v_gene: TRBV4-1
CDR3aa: CASSQDYSGGNEQFF

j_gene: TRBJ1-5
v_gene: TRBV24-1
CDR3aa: CATSDSRGPQHF

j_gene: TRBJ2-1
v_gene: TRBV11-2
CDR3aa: CASSPRGQAYNEQFF

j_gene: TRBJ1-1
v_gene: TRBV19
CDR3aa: CASSIKGATTEAFF

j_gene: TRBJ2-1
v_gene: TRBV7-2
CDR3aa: CASSLDLAGEQFF

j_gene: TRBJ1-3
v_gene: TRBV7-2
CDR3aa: CASSLFRGSSGNTIYF